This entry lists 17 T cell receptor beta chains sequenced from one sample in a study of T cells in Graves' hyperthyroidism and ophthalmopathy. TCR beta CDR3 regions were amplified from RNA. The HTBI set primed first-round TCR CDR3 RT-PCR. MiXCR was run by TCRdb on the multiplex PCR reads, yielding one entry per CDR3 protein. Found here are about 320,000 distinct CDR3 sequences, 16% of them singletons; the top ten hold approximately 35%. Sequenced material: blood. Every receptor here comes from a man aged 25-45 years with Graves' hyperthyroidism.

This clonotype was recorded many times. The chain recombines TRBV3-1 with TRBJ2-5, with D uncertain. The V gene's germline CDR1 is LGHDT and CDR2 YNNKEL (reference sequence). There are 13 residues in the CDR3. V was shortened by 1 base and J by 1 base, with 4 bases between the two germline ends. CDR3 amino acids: CASSQGVQETQYF. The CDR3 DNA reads TGTGCCAGCAGCCAAGGAGTCCAAGAGACCCAGTACTTC.

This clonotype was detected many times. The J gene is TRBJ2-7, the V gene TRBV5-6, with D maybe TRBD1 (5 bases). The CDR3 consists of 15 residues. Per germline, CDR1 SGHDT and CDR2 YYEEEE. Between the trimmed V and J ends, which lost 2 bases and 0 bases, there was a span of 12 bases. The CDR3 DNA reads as TGTGCCAGCAGCTTAAGGGGTCGCCCCTCCTACGAGCAGTACTTC. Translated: CASSLRGRPSYEQYF.

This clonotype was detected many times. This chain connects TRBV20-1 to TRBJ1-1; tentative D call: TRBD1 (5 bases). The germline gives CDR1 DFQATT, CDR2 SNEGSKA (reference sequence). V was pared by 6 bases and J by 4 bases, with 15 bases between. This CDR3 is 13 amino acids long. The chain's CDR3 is CSASGRGLTEAFF. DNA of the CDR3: TGCAGTGCATCAGGAAGGGGACTCACTGAAGCTTTCTTT.

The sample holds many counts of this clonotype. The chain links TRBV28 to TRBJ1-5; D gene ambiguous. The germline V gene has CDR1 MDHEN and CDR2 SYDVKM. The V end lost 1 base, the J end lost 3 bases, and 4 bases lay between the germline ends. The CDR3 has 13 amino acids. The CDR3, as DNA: TGTGCCAGCAGTTTATCGGACAATCAGCCCCAGCATTTT. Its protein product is CASSLSDNQPQHF.

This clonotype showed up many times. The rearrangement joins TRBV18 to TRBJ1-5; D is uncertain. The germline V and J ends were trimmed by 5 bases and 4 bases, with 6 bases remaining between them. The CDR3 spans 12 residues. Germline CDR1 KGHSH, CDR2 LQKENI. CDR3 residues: CASSTYNQPQHF. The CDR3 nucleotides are TGTGCCAGCTCAACTTATAATCAGCCCCAGCATTTT.

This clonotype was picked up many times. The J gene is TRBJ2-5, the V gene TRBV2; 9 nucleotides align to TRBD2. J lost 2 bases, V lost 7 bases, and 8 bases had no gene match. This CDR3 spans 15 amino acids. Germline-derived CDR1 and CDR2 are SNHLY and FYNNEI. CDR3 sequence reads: CASTFLAGSQETQYF. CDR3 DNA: TGTGCCAGCACGTTTCTAGCGGGGTCGCAAGAGACCCAGTACTTC. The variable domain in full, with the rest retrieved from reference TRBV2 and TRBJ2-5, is EPEVTQTPSHQVTQMGQEVILRCVPISNHLYFYWYRQILGQKVEFLVSFYNNEISEKSEIFDDQFSVERPDGSNFTLKIRSTKLEDSAMYFCASTFLAGSQETQYFGPGTRLLVL.

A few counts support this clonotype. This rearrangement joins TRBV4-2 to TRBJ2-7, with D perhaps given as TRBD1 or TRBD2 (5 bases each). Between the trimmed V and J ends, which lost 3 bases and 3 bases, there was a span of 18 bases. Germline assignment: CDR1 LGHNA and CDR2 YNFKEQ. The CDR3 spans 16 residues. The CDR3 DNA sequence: TGTGCCAGCAGCCACGGGACCTACTACGCGAACTACGAGCAGTACTTC. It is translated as CASSHGTYYANYEQYF.

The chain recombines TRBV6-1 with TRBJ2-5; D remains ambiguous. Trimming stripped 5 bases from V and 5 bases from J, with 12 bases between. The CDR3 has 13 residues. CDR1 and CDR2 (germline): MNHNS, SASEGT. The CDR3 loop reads CASSQQSIETQYF. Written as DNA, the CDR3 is TGTGCCAGCAGTCAGCAAAGTATCGAGACCCAGTACTTC.

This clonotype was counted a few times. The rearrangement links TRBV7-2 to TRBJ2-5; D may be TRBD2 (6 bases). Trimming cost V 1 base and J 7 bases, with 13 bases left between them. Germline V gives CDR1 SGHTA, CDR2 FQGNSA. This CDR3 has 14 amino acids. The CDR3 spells CASSLGGRGWTQYF. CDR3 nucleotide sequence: TGTGCCAGCAGCTTAGGTGGCCGGGGGTGGACCCAGTACTTC.

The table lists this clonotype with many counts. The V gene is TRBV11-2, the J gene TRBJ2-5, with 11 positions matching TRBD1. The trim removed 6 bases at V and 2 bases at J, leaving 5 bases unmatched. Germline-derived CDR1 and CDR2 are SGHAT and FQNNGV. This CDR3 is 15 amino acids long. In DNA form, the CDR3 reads TGTGCCAGCAGAAAGGGGGACAGGGGGCAAGAGACCCAGTACTTC. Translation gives CASRKGDRGQETQYF.

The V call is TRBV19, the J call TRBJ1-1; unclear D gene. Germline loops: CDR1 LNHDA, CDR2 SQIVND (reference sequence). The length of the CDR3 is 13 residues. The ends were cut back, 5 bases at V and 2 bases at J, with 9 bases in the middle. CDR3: CASSLYPNTEAFF. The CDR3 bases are TGTGCCAGTAGTTTGTACCCCAACACTGAAGCTTTCTTT.

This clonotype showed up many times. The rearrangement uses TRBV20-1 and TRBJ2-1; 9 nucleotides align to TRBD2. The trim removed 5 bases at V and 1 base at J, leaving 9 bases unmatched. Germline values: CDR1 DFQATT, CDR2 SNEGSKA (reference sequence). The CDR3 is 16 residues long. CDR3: CSAPKKAGGSYNEQFF. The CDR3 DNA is TGCAGTGCTCCGAAAAAAGCGGGAGGTTCCTACAATGAGCAGTTCTTC.

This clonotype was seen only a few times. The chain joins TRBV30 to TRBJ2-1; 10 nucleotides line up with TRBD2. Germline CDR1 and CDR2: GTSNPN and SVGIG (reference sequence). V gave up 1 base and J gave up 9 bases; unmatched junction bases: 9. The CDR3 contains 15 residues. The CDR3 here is CAWSGLAGEVGEQFF. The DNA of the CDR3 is TGTGCCTGGAGTGGTCTAGCGGGAGAGGTGGGTGAGCAGTTCTTC.

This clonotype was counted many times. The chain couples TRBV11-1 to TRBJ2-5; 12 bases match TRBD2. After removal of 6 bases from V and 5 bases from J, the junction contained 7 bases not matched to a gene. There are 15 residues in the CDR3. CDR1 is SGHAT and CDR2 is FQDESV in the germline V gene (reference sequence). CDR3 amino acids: CASSRGLAGSETQYF. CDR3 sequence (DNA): TGTGCCAGCAGTCGTGGACTAGCGGGATCGGAGACCCAGTACTTC.

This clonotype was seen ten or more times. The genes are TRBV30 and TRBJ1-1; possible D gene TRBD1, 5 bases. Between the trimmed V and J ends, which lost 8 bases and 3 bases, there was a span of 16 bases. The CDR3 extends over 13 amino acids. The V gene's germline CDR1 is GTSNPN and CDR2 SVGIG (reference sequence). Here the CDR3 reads CAGAWGGYTEAFF. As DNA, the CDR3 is TGTGCCGGCGCCTGGGGGGGGTACACTGAAGCTTTCTTT. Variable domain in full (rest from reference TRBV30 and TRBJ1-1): SQTIHQWPATLVQPVGSPLSLECTVEGTSNPNLYWYRQAAGRGLQLLFYSVGIGQISSEVPQNLSASRPQDRQFILSSKKLLLSDSGFYLCAGAWGGYTEAFFGQGTRLTVV.

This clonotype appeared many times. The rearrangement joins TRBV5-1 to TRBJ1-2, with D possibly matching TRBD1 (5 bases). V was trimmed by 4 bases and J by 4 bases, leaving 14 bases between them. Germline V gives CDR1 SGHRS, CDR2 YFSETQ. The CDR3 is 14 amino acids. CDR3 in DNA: TGCGCCAGCAGCCCCCGGGGGGAACCCTATGGCTACACCTTC. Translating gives CASSPRGEPYGYTF.

The CDR3 sequence: CASSPVPSGANVLTF. DNA for the CDR3: TGTGCCAGCTCACCGGTCCCCTCTGGGGCCAACGTCCTGACTTTC. The chain uses TRBV18 and TRBJ2-6; D is undetermined. V lost 3 bases and J 0 bases, leaving 6 bases between the germline ends. CDR1 and CDR2 (germline): KGHSH, LQKENI. This CDR3 contains 15 residues. Supplemented by reference TRBV18 and TRBJ2-6, the full variable domain reads NAGVMQNPRHLVRRRGQEARLRCSPMKGHSHVYWYRQLPEEGLKFMVYLQKENIIDESGMPKERFSAEFPKEGPSILRIQQVVRGDSAAYFCASSPVPSGANVLTFGAGSRLTVL.